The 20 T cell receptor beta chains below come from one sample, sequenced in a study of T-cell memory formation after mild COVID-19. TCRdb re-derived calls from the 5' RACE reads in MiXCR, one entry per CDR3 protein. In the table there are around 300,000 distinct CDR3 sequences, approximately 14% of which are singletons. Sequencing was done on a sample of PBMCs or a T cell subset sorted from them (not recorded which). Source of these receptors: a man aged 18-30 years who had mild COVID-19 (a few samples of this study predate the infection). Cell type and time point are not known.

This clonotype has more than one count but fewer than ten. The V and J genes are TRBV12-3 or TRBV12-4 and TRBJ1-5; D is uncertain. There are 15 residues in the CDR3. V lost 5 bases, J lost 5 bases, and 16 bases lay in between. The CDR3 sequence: CASSREGDSDQPQHF. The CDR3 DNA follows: TGTGCCAGCAGTCGGGAGGGCGATTCCGATCAGCCCCAGCATTTT.

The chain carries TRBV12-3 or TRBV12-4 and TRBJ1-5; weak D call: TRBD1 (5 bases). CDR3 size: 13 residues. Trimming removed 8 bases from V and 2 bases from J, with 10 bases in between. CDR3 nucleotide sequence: TGTGCCAGCTCGACAGTCGGCAATCAGCCCCAGCATTTT. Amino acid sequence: CASSTVGNQPQHF.

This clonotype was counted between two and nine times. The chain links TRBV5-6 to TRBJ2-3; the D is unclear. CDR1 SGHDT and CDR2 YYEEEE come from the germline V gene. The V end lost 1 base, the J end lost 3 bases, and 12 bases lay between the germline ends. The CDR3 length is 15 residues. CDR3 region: CASSLFQMGTDTQYF. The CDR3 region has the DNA TGTGCCAGCAGCTTGTTCCAGATGGGGACAGATACGCAGTATTTT.

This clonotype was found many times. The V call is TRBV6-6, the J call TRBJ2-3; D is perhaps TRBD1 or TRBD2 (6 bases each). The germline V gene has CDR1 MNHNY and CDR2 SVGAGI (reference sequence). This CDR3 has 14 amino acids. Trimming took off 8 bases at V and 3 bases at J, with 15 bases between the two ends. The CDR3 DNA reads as TGTGCCAGCTCGAGGGGGGCGATGACAGATACGCAGTATTTT. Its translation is CASSRGAMTDTQYF.

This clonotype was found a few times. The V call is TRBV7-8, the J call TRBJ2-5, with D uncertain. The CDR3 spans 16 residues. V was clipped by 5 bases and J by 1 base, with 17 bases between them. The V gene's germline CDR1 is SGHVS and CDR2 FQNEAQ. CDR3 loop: CASSRTVHRLQETQYF. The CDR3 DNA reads TGTGCCAGCAGCCGGACGGTCCATCGCCTCCAAGAGACCCAGTACTTC.

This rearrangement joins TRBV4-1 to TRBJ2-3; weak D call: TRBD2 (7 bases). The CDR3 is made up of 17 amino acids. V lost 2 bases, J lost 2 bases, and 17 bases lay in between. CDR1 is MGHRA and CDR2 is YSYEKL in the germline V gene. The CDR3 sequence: CASSQPLGGPLTDTQYF. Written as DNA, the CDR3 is TGCGCCAGCAGCCAACCTCTCGGGGGGCCCCTCACAGATACGCAGTATTTT.

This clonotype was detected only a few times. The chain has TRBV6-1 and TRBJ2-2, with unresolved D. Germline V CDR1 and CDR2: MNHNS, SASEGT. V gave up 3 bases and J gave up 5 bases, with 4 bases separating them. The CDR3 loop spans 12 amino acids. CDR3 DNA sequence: TGTGCCAGCAGTGATCCGACCGGGGAGCTGTTTTTT. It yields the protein CASSDPTGELFF.

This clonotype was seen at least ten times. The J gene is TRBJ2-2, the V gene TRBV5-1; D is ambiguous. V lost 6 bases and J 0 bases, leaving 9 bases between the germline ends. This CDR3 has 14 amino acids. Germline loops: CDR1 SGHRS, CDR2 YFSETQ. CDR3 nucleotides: TGCGCCAGCACTAAGGACCCGAACACCGGGGAGCTGTTTTTT. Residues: CASTKDPNTGELFF.

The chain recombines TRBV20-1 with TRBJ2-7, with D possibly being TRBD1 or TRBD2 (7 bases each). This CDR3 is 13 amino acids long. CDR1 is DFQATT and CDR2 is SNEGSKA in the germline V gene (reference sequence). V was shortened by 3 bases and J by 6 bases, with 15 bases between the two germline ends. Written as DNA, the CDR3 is TGCAGTGCTAGTCAGGGGGGGGTACCCGAGCAGTACTTC. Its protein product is CSASQGGVPEQYF.

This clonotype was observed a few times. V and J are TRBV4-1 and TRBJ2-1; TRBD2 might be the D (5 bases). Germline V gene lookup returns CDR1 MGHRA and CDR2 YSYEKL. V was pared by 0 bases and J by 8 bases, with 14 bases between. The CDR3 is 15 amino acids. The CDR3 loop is CASSQDGLLDYEQFF. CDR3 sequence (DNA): TGCGCCAGCAGCCAAGACGGTCTCCTGGACTATGAGCAGTTCTTC.

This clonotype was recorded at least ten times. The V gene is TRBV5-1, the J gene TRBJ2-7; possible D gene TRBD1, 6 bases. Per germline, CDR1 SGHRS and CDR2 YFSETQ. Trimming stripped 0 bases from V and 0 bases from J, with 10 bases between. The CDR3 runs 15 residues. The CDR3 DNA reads TGCGCCAGCAGCTTGGGTCACAGGGACTCCTACGAGCAGTACTTC. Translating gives CASSLGHRDSYEQYF. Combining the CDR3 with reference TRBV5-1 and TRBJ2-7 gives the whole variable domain KAGVTQTPRYLIKTRGQQVTLSCSPISGHRSVSWYQQTPGQGLQFLFEYFSETQRNKGNFPGRFSGRQFSNSRSEMNVSTLELGDSALYLCASSLGHRDSYEQYFGPGTRLTVT.

The CDR3 protein is CASSRGGDVGTQYF. CDR3 nucleotides: TGTGCCAGCAGCCGCGGGGGCGACGTGGGGACCCAGTACTTC. The V call is TRBV12-3 or TRBV12-4, the J call TRBJ2-5, with a weak D call TRBD2 (7 bases). Trimming took 6 bases from V and 7 from J, leaving 18 bases between them. CDR3 length: 14 amino acids.

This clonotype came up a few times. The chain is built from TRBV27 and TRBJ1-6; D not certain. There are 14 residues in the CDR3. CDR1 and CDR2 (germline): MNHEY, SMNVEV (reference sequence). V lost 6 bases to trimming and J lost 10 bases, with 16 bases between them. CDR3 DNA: TGTGCCAGCAGGGCCTGGTCATTAGAATCACCCCTCCACTTT. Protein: CASRAWSLESPLHF.

CDR3 nucleotides: TGTGCCAGCAGCCAAAATCGTAATGAGCAGTTCTTC. Its translation: CASSQNRNEQFF. The chain is built from TRBV11-2 and TRBJ2-1; no definite D call. The CDR3 is 12 residues long. Deletions cut 5 bases from V and 7 bases from J, with 9 bases between. CDR1 and CDR2 from the germline V gene are SGHAT and FQNNGV.

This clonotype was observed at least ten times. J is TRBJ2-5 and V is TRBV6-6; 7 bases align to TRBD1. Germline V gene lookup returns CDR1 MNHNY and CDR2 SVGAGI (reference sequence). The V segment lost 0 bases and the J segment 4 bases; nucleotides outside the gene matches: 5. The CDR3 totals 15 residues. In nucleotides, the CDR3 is TGTGCCAGCAGTTACTCGAGGGCAGGGGGAGAGACCCAGTACTTC. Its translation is CASSYSRAGGETQYF.

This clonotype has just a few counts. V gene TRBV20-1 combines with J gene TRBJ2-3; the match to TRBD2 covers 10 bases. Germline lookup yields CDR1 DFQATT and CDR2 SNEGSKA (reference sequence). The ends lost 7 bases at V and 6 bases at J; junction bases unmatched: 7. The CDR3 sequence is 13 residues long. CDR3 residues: CSVAGLATDTQYF. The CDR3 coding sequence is TGCAGTGTCGCGGGACTAGCGACGGATACGCAGTATTTT.

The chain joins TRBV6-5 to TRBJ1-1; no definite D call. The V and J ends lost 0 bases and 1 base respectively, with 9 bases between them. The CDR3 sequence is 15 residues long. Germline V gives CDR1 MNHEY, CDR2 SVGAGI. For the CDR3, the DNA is TGTGCCAGCAGTTACTCGATCCAGCCGAACACTGAAGCTTTCTTT. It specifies CASSYSIQPNTEAFF.

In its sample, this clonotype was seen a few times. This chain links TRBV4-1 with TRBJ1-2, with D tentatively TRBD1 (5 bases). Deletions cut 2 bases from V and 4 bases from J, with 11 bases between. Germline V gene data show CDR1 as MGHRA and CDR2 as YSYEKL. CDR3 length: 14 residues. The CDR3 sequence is CASSQSDGGYGYTF. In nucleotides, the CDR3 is TGCGCCAGCAGCCAATCGGACGGGGGCTATGGCTACACCTTC.

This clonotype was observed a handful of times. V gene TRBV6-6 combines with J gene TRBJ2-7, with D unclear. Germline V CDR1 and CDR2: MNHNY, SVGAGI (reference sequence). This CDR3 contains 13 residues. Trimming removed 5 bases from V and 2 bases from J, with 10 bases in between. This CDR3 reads CASSPQATYEQYF. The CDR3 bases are TGTGCCAGCAGTCCCCAGGCCACCTACGAGCAGTACTTC.

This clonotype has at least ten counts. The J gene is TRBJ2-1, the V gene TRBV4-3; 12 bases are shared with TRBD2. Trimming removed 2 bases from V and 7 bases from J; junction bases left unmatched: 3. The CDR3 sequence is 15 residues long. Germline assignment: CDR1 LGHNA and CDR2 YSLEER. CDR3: CASSQPSGGVNEQFF. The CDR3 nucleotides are TGCGCCAGCAGCCAACCTAGCGGGGGGGTAAATGAGCAGTTCTTC.